One sample yielded the 9 T cell receptor beta chains listed below, sequenced in a study of PD-L1 blockade in urothelial cancer. Method: immunoSEQ multiplex PCR; TCRdb's copy keeps in-frame clones and lacks some. The sample contains 55,000 or so clones, approximately 87% of which appear only once. Material: PBMCs, obtained around atezolizumab (anti-PD-L1) treatment. The receptors derive from a man in his forties or fifties with urothelial cancer.

The chain employs TRBV29-1 and TRBJ2-1, with TRBD2 matching 10 bases. V was clipped by 0 bases and J by 15 bases; unmatched bases: 8. The CDR3 spans 13 residues. Germline V gives CDR1 SQVTM, CDR2 ANQGSEA. Here the CDR3 reads CSVEDRLAGAGFF. CDR3 bases: TGCAGCGTTGAAGACCGACTAGCGGGCGCGGGGTTCTTC.

The chain is built from TRBV5-1 and TRBJ2-1; the D gene is possibly TRBD1 (6 bases). Trimming cost V 0 bases and J 3 bases, with 13 bases left between them. CDR3 length: 16 amino acids. Germline loops: CDR1 SGHRS, CDR2 YFSETQ. DNA of the CDR3: TGCGCCAGCAGCTTGGGTTCCGGGACAAACTACAATGAGCAGTTCTTC. Its translation is CASSLGSGTNYNEQFF.

The chain joins TRBV5-1 to TRBJ2-3, with 7 bases lining up with TRBD2. Germline CDR1 reads SGHRS; CDR2 reads YFSETQ. The CDR3 has 15 amino acids. Trimming removed 5 bases from V and 4 bases from J; junction bases left unmatched: 10. CDR3 loop: CASRTSAGAADTQYF. The DNA for the CDR3 is TGCGCCAGCAGGACCTCGGCGGGAGCCGCAGATACGCAGTATTTT.

The chain has TRBV14 and TRBJ2-2, with 7 nucleotides matching TRBD2. Germline-derived CDR1 and CDR2 are SGHDN and FVKESK. This CDR3 has 14 residues. V dropped 8 bases and J dropped 1; count of bases not matched to a gene: 4. In DNA form, the CDR3 reads TGTGCCAGCGGGAGGGCCCTGAACACCGGGGAGCTGTTTTTT. As protein: CASGRALNTGELFF. The complete variable domain, with remaining parts taken from reference TRBV14 and TRBJ2-2, reads EAGVTQFPSHSVIEKGQTVTLRCDPISGHDNLYWYRRVMGKEIKFLLHFVKESKQDESGMPNNRFLAERTGGTYSTLKVQPAELEDSGVYFCASGRALNTGELFFGEGSRLTVL.

The CDR3 DNA sequence: TGTGCCAGCAGCCCGCATCAGGGGCCCCTCAGCGTCCTGACTTTC. Translating gives CASSPHQGPLSVLTF. The chain couples TRBV6-5 to TRBJ2-6; perhaps TRBD1 as D (6 bases). Germline CDR1 MNHEY, CDR2 SVGAGI. This CDR3 contains 15 residues. V was pared by 6 bases and J by 12 bases, with 21 bases between.

This rearrangement joins TRBV9 to TRBJ2-3, with TRBD2 identical over 12 bases. With 4 bases clipped from V and 0 bases from J, the junction kept 6 bases outside the gene matches. CDR3 length: 17 amino acids. Germline assignment: CDR1 SGDLS and CDR2 YYNGEE. CDR3 sequence: CASSPPGLAGSTDTQYF. The CDR3 DNA reads as TGTGCCAGCAGCCCCCCCGGACTAGCGGGAAGCACAGATACGCAGTATTTT. The variable domain in full, with the rest retrieved from reference TRBV9 and TRBJ2-3, is DSGVTQTPKHLITATGQRVTLRCSPRSGDLSVYWYQQSLDQGLQFLIQYYNGEERAKGNILERFSAQQFPDLHSELNLSSLELGDSALYFCASSPPGLAGSTDTQYFGPGTRLTVL.

J is TRBJ1-1 and V is TRBV7-9, with 7 bases matching TRBD1. The V segment lost 11 bases and the J segment 6 bases; nucleotides outside the gene matches: 12. Per the germline V gene, CDR1 is SEHNR and CDR2 is FQNEAQ (reference sequence). CDR3 size: 13 residues. The CDR3 region is CAGNLDRVSEAFF. CDR3 nucleotides: TGTGCCGGCAATCTTGACAGGGTCTCTGAAGCTTTCTTT. The complete variable domain, with remaining parts taken from reference TRBV7-9 and TRBJ1-1, reads DTGVSQNPRHKITKRGQNVTFRCDPISEHNRLYWYRQTLGQGPEFLTYFQNEAQLEKSRLLSDRFSAERPKGSFSTLEIQRTEQGDSAMYLCAGNLDRVSEAFFGQGTRLTVV.

This clone has just a few counts. The CDR3 loop is CASSEWEGGTYGYTF. CDR3 DNA sequence: TGTGCCAGCAGTGAGTGGGAGGGAGGCACTTATGGCTACACCTTC. The chain combines TRBV6-1 with TRBJ1-2; D unclear. From germline, CDR1 is MNHNS and CDR2 SASEGT. The germline V and J ends were trimmed by 3 bases and 5 bases, with 16 bases remaining between them. The CDR3 is 15 residues long.

The J gene is TRBJ2-3, the V gene TRBV28; D remains unclear. Trimming left V 5 bases short and J 1 base short, with 4 bases between. CDR3 size: 12 residues. The germline gives CDR1 MDHEN, CDR2 SYDVKM. CDR3 nucleotides: TGTGCCAGCAGTCTTGGCACAGATACGCAGTATTTT. It codes for CASSLGTDTQYF.